These T cell receptor beta chains were read from a single sample in a study of OX40 agonist ivuxolimab in advanced cancers. Libraries were prepared by immunoSEQ multiplex PCR; TCRdb keeps only in-frame clonotypes and omits some of them. The sample carries tens of thousands of clones, more than 85% recorded once. The sample in question was CD4+ or CD8+ T cells sorted from blood, obtained in a trial of the OX40 agonist ivuxolimab. Receptors were obtained from an adult with an advanced solid tumor such as melanoma, head and neck, liver or kidney cancer. Both conserved end residues are part of each CDR3. D genes are given only for firm matches. Clone size is given for some rows only: seen once, a few or many times, or a class if the clone is expanded.

TRBV28	-	TRBJ2-1	-	TGTGCCAGCAGTTCAAATGGTAGAGAGCAGTTCTTC	CASSSNGREQFF
TRBV7-6	TRBD2	TRBJ2-1	-	TGTGCCAGCAGCTTAAGGCCAGCGGGAGGGCCCAGTGCGAATGAGCAGTTCTTC	CASSLRPAGGPSANEQFF
TRBV7-3	TRBD2	TRBJ2-1	-	TGTGCCAGCAGCTTTACCGGACTAGCGGGAGGGCGCAATGAGCAGTTCTTC	CASSFTGLAGGRNEQFF
TRBV27	TRBD2	TRBJ2-3	-	TGTGCCAGCAGTCACGGGACTAGCGGGACCCACACAGATACGCAGTATTTT	CASSHGTSGTHTDTQYF
TRBV19	-	TRBJ1-1	-	TGTGCCAGTAGTATTTTAGGAGTGAACACTGAAGCTTTCTTT	CASSILGVNTEAFF
TRBV25-1	-	TRBJ2-7	-	TGTGCCAGCAGTGAATATCCCCTAGCACGGGAAAATTCCTACGAGCAGTACTTC	CASSEYPLARENSYEQYF
TRBV5-6	-	TRBJ2-1	-	TGTGCCAGCAGCTTGTGGGGCAATGAGCAGTTCTTC	CASSLWGNEQFF
TRBV11-2	-	TRBJ2-7	-	TGTGCCAGCAGCTTAGGACAGCCGTACGAGCAGTACTTC	CASSLGQPYEQYF
TRBV29-1	TRBD1	TRBJ2-6	-	TGCAGCGTTGAAGCGAGGACAGGTGACTACTCTGGGGCCAACGTCCTGACTTTC	CSVEARTGDYSGANVLTF
TRBV7-3	-	TRBJ2-7	-	TGTGCCAGCAGCTTAATCAGGCCCTTCATCGAGCAGTACTTC	CASSLIRPFIEQYF
TRBV6-6	-	TRBJ2-3	-	TGTGCCAGTAATTGGGGGGGCCGCACAGATACGCAGTATTTT	CASNWGGRTDTQYF
TRBV7-6	-	TRBJ1-1	-	TGTGCCAGCAGCTTAACCCCTCAGGACCTCACTGAAGCTTTCTTT	CASSLTPQDLTEAFF
TRBV29-1	-	TRBJ2-1	-	TGCAGCGTTGAACGGGGGACAGCTGAGCAGTTCTTC	CSVERGTAEQFF
TRBV4-1	TRBD2	TRBJ2-3	-	TGCGCCAGCAGCCAAGACGGGTCTAGCGGGCTCACAGATACGCAGTATTTT	CASSQDGSSGLTDTQYF
TRBV6-5	TRBD1	TRBJ1-2	-	TGTGCCAGCAGTCCGTCCCAGACAGGGGGCAATGGCTACACCTTC	CASSPSQTGGNGYTF
TRBV13	TRBD2	TRBJ2-7	-	TGTGCCAGCAGCTCCGCGGGGGGCGCGGGAGGCCCCTACGAGCAGTACTTC	CASSSAGGAGGPYEQYF
TRBV11-2	-	TRBJ1-1	-	TGTGCCAGCAGCTTCGGGTATCAAAGCACTGAAGCTTTCTTT	CASSFGYQSTEAFF
TRBV27	TRBD1	TRBJ2-2	-	TGTGCCAGCAGATTCGACAGGGGGAACACCGGGGAGCTGTTTTTT	CASRFDRGNTGELFF
TRBV6-4	-	TRBJ2-7	-	TGTGCCAGGCTATTGAGAAAAACCTACGAGCAGTACTTC	CARLLRKTYEQYF
TRBV2	-	TRBJ2-3	-	TGTGCCAGCAGTGATTCGGTAACTAGCACAGATACGCAGTATTTT	CASSDSVTSTDTQYF
TRBV12-5	-	TRBJ2-3	-	TGTGCTAGTGGTGAGGGGTACACAGATACGCAGTATTTT	CASGEGYTDTQYF
TRBV5-4	TRBD2	TRBJ2-7	-	TGTGCCAGCAGCCCCTATAGCGGGGACTACGAGCAGTACTTC	CASSPYSGDYEQYF
TRBV29-1	-	TRBJ2-3	-	TGCAGCGTTGAAGATCAGGAAGAGACTAGCACAGATACGCAGTATTTT	CSVEDQEETSTDTQYF
TRBV11-2	-	TRBJ2-7	-	TGTGCCAGTACCGCCCCCTCCTACGAGCAGTACTTC	CASTAPSYEQYF
TRBV4-3	-	TRBJ1-1	-	TGCGCCAGCAGCCGTACGCTGGGGAACACTGAAGCTTTCTTT	CASSRTLGNTEAFF
TRBV9	-	TRBJ1-1	-	TGTGCCAGCAGCCTTACAGCTTACACTGAAGCTTTCTTT	CASSLTAYTEAFF
TRBV7-6	-	TRBJ2-1	-	TGTGCCAGCAGCCCAGCCAGCACCGAGCAGTTCTTC	CASSPASTEQFF
TRBV9	-	TRBJ2-2	-	TGTGCCAGCAGCGTAGGGTCTAGCACCGGGGAGCTGTTTTTT	CASSVGSSTGELFF
TRBV27	-	TRBJ2-7	-	TGTGCCAGCAGTTTTGGCAGGGTCGGCTACGAGCAGTACTTC	CASSFGRVGYEQYF
TRBV18	-	TRBJ2-1	-	TGTGCCAGCTCACCAGGGCCTGAGCAGTTCTTC	CASSPGPEQFF
TRBV10-1	-	TRBJ2-7	-	TGCGCCAGCAGTGAGTGGTACAGGGCCCTCTACGAGCAGTACTTC	CASSEWYRALYEQYF
TRBV5-6	-	TRBJ2-7	-	TGTGCCAGCAGCTTGGGGAGCTCCTACGAGCAGTACTTC	CASSLGSSYEQYF
TRBV19	-	TRBJ1-6	few	TGTGCCAGTAGTATTGGCAGGGAGCTCCACTTT	CASSIGRELHF
TRBV28	-	TRBJ2-7	few	TGTGCCAGTTCTGGGCCTACATACGAGCAGTACTTC	CASSGPTYEQYF
TRBV5-6	-	TRBJ1-3	-	TGTGCCAGCAGCTTTGGGACAGGAAACACCATATATTTT	CASSFGTGNTIYF
TRBV10-2	-	TRBJ1-6	-	TGCGCCAGCACTGAACAGGTTTATAATTCACCCCTCCACTTT	CASTEQVYNSPLHF
TRBV7-9	TRBD1	TRBJ2-7	-	TGTGCCAGCAGAGAATCCGGGACAGGGAACGAGCAGTACTTC	CASRESGTGNEQYF
TRBV7-6	-	TRBJ2-7	once	TGTGCCAGCAGCTTACAGGGCGGATTAACCTACGAGCAGTACTTC	CASSLQGGLTYEQYF
TRBV19	-	TRBJ2-1	-	TGTGCCAGTAGTATAGGGGGACATAACAATGAGCAGTTCTTC	CASSIGGHNNEQFF
TRBV9	-	TRBJ2-5	-	TGTGCCAGCAGCGCCCCGCAGACGGAGACCCAGTACTTC	CASSAPQTETQYF
TRBV7-6	-	TRBJ1-4	-	TGTGCCAGCAGCCCGGAACCCGAGGATGAAAAACTGTTTTTT	CASSPEPEDEKLFF
TRBV13	TRBD2	TRBJ2-1	-	TGTGCCAGCAGCTCACCGACTAGCGCCTCCTACAATGAGCAGTTCTTC	CASSSPTSASYNEQFF
TRBV7-6	-	TRBJ2-5	-	TGTGCCAGCAGCCCCCAGGGAGGGGGATTAGGAGAGACCCAGTACTTC	CASSPQGGGLGETQYF
TRBV2	TRBD1	TRBJ2-6	-	TGTGCCAGCAGTGAACCTGGGACAGGCTACTCTGGGGCCAACGTCCTGACTTTC	CASSEPGTGYSGANVLTF
TRBV19	-	TRBJ1-1	-	TGTGCCAGTAGTATTCGGGACTTCAGCCACACTGAAGCTTTCTTT	CASSIRDFSHTEAFF
TRBV29-1	-	TRBJ2-5	-	TGCAGCGTTGATTCCGAATACTTC	CSVDSEYF
TRBV4-1	-	TRBJ2-7	-	TGCGCCAGTAGGAGCGGGTCCGAGCAGTACTTC	CASRSGSEQYF
TRBV9	TRBD2	TRBJ2-7	-	TGTGCCAGCAGCGTAGGGGAGAGCGGGGGACCGTACGAGCAGTACTTC	CASSVGESGGPYEQYF
TRBV2	TRBD1	TRBJ1-5	-	TGTGCCAGCAGGGGTACAGGGGGCAAGGGCAATCAGCCCCAGCATTTT	CASRGTGGKGNQPQHF
TRBV7-6	TRBD2	TRBJ2-1	once	TGTGCCAGCAGCCTCGGGACTAGCGAATACAATGAGCAGTTCTTC	CASSLGTSEYNEQFF
TRBV6-5	-	TRBJ1-1	-	TGTGCCAGCAGTTATGCGGGGTATAACACTGAAGCTTTCTTT	CASSYAGYNTEAFF
TRBV27	-	TRBJ2-5	-	TGTGCCAGCAGTTTAGTAGGACACCTGCGGGAGACCCAGTACTTC	CASSLVGHLRETQYF
TRBV5-6	TRBD1	TRBJ2-7	-	TGTGCCAGCAGCTTTGCGAGACAGGGGGTCGACGAGCAGTACTTC	CASSFARQGVDEQYF
TRBV4-1	-	TRBJ1-6	few	TGCGCCAGCAGCCAAGGAGTTAATTCACCCCTCCACTTT	CASSQGVNSPLHF
TRBV6-5	TRBD2	TRBJ2-3	-	TGTGCCAGCAGTTTCCTTAGCGGGAGTGGGACAGATACGCAGTATTTT	CASSFLSGSGTDTQYF